Listed here are 30 T cell receptor beta chains from one sample, sequenced in a study of blood T cells in healthy people across ages. Primed by a sample-barcoded 5' primer and a J-beta primer mix, a second PCR proceeded for 7 to 11 cycles. In TCRdb, the 5' RACE reads were re-called with MiXCR into one record per CDR3 protein. The sample includes roughly 800,000 distinct CDR3 sequences, roughly 64% of them seen just once. Sequencing was done on a sample of blood. The source of these receptors is a man aged 25-45 years in good health.

The gene calls are TRBV20-1 and TRBJ2-3; 11 nucleotides agree with TRBD2. The trim removed 6 bases at V and 0 bases at J, leaving 11 bases unmatched. The CDR3 totals 17 residues. In germline, CDR1 is DFQATT, CDR2 SNEGSKA (reference sequence). CDR3 protein: CSARRSGGAVSTDTQYF. The CDR3, as DNA: TGCAGTGCCAGACGTAGCGGGGGGGCCGTTAGCACAGATACGCAGTATTTT.

This chain uses TRBV9 with TRBJ2-5; 7 nucleotides align to TRBD1. CDR3 length: 16 amino acids. Trimming cost V 3 bases and J 1 base; bases outside gene matches: 9. Germline values: CDR1 SGDLS, CDR2 YYNGEE. CDR3 in amino acids: CASSAHPTGFQETQYF. The CDR3 region has the DNA TGTGCCAGCAGCGCACACCCGACAGGGTTCCAAGAGACCCAGTACTTC.

CDR3 in DNA: TGTGCCAGCAGTTACAGTACCCTACGTGTCAAGCAGTACTTC. Its protein product is CASSYSTLRVKQYF. The chain has TRBV6-5 and TRBJ2-7; D is unresolved. CDR1 and CDR2 from the germline V gene are MNHEY and SVGAGI. With 2 bases removed from V and 8 bases from J, the gap between germline ends came to 16 bases. The CDR3 length is 14 residues.

The genes are TRBV11-1 and TRBJ1-1; D gene uncertain. The V end was cut by 5 bases, the J end by 9 bases, with 16 bases between. The CDR3 is 13 residues long. The germline V gene has CDR1 SGHAT and CDR2 FQDESV (reference sequence). The CDR3 DNA is TGTGCCAGCAGCAGCCGCCGCGGGAGTAAAGCTTTCTTT. It specifies CASSSRRGSKAFF.

The rearrangement joins TRBV4-2 to TRBJ2-1, with 8 bases lining up with TRBD2. The junction had 19 bases not matched to a gene; V was cut back by 4 bases and J by 8 bases. Germline CDR1 LGHNA, CDR2 YNFKEQ. The CDR3 is 18 residues long. CDR3: CASSRMPGRGAQGYEQFF. The CDR3 bases are TGTGCCAGCAGCCGAATGCCTGGGCGGGGGGCTCAAGGTTATGAGCAGTTCTTC.

This sequence joins TRBV2 and TRBJ2-1, with D possibly TRBD2 on 6 matching bases. The DNA end favors TRBJ2-7, so the J call may be wrong. The CDR3 totals 15 residues. Germline loops: CDR1 SNHLY, CDR2 FYNNEI. The CDR3 sequence: CASSEGRTTYNEQYF. CDR3 DNA: TGTGCCAGCAGTGAAGGTAGGACTACCTACAATGAGCAGTACTTC.

V usage is TRBV20-1 and J usage is TRBJ2-1; 8 nucleotides agree with TRBD2. Germline V gene data show CDR1 as DFQATT and CDR2 as SNEGSKA (reference sequence). V shed 6 bases, J shed 4 bases, and the junction held 14 bases outside the gene matches. CDR3 length equals 16 residues. CDR3 residues: CSAGPLGGGIYNEQFF. The CDR3 DNA follows: TGCAGTGCCGGACCACTAGGCGGGGGGATATACAATGAGCAGTTCTTC.

The sample holds one count of this clonotype. The chain carries TRBV7-6 and TRBJ2-5, with a possible D match to TRBD2 (5 bases). In germline, CDR1 is SGHVS, CDR2 FNYEAQ. Trimming removed 2 bases from V and 2 bases from J, with 12 bases in between. The CDR3 sequence is 15 residues long. CDR3 nucleotides: TGTGCCAGCAGCTTATCCAACGGAGGTCAAGAGACCCAGTACTTC. The encoded protein is CASSLSNGGQETQYF.

The gene calls are TRBV7-2 and TRBJ1-2; D is undetermined. Germline V CDR1 and CDR2: SGHTA, FQGNSA. Trimming left V 2 bases short and J 8 bases short, with 9 bases between. The CDR3 loop spans 12 amino acids. The CDR3 nucleotides read TGTGCCAGCAGCTTATGGGAGTCAGGCTACACCTTC. This codes for CASSLWESGYTF.

This clonotype turned up a few times. This chain connects TRBV4-3 to TRBJ1-4; D is unresolved. CDR1 is LGHNA, CDR2 YSLEER, per germline. V lost 2 bases and J lost 8, with 9 bases in between. This CDR3 comprises 13 residues. The CDR3 DNA reads as TGCGCCAGCAGCCAACGAGAATCCGAAAAACTGTTTTTT. Residues: CASSQRESEKLFF.

V gene TRBV12-3 or TRBV12-4 combines with J gene TRBJ1-1; 7 bases are shared with TRBD1. V trimming: 6 bases; J trimming: 11 bases; junction bases outside the gene matches: 6. This CDR3 is 11 amino acids long. This chain's CDR3 is CASSSGQTAFF. DNA of the CDR3: TGTGCCAGCAGCTCGGGACAGACGGCTTTCTTT.

This clonotype has a handful of counts. The chain joins TRBV29-1 to TRBJ2-1; 10 bases align to TRBD2. CDR1 and CDR2 (germline): SQVTM, ANQGSEA. V lost 4 bases and J lost 8; bases outside the gene matches: 5. This CDR3 region has 13 residues. The CDR3 DNA sequence: TGCAGCGTTGCGCCTAGCGGGAGCGATGAGCAGTTCTTC. Protein product: CSVAPSGSDEQFF.

Here the CDR3 reads CASSDRAAGGNYGYTF. CDR3 DNA sequence: TGTGCCAGCAGTGATAGGGCCGCAGGAGGGAACTATGGCTACACCTTC. This chain connects TRBV2 to TRBJ1-2; D not certain. The CDR3 is 16 residues long. The V gene's germline CDR1 is SNHLY and CDR2 FYNNEI. The germline V and J ends were trimmed by 3 bases and 2 bases, with 16 bases remaining between them.

This chain connects TRBV28 to TRBJ2-7, with 9 bases identical to TRBD1. V shed 5 bases, J shed 1 base, and the junction held 3 bases outside the gene matches. The CDR3 is made up of 14 amino acids. Germline V gene sequence: CDR1 MDHEN, CDR2 SYDVKM. CDR3 coding DNA: TGTGCCAGCAGTACAGGGGGCATATCCTACGAGCAGTACTTC. This gives the protein CASSTGGISYEQYF.

V usage is TRBV20-1 and J usage is TRBJ2-1; D tentatively fits TRBD1 or TRBD2 (7 bases each). This CDR3 is built from 12 residues. Trimming stripped 8 bases from V and 7 bases from J, with 15 bases between. CDR1 and CDR2 (germline): DFQATT, SNEGSKA (reference sequence). The CDR3 bases are TGCAGTTCCCAGCGGGACAGAAATGAGCAGTTCTTC. Translating gives CSSQRDRNEQFF.

The chain links TRBV20-1 to TRBJ2-1; D possibly corresponds to TRBD1 (6 bases). V lost 6 bases to trimming and J lost 0 bases, with 12 bases between them. In germline, CDR1 is DFQATT, CDR2 SNEGSKA (reference sequence). This CDR3 region has 14 residues. The CDR3 nucleotides read TGCAGTGCCATACAGGGTGGCTCCTACAATGAGCAGTTCTTC. Amino acids: CSAIQGGSYNEQFF.

Only one count was recorded for this clonotype. The chain combines TRBV7-9 with TRBJ2-5, with D perhaps being TRBD1 or TRBD2 (5 bases each). The J call is in doubt because the DNA end fits TRBJ2-7 better. The CDR3 loop spans 12 amino acids. Germline CDR1 is SEHNR and CDR2 is FQNEAQ (reference sequence). The CDR3 sequence: CASSQGGREQYF. The CDR3, as DNA: TGTGCCAGCTCCCAGGGCGGGCGCGAGCAGTACTTC.

This clonotype was counted between two and nine times. This chain joins TRBV12-5 and TRBJ2-1; D might be TRBD2 (7 bases). Deletions cut 6 bases from V and 13 bases from J, with 25 bases between. The CDR3 totals 15 residues. Germline assignment: CDR1 LGHNT and CDR2 FRNRAP. CDR3 region: CASGRGGDEGLLQFF. CDR3 coding DNA: TGTGCTAGTGGCCGAGGGGGGGACGAAGGTTTACTTCAGTTCTTC.

On this clonotype: Germline is not matched at one junction end, which may reflect a read error. The gene calls are TRBV7-7 and TRBJ2-2; 11 nucleotides agree with TRBD2. CDR1 and CDR2 (germline): SSHAT, FNYEAQ (reference sequence). This CDR3 has 17 amino acids. CDR3: CASSLELAGENTGELFF. The CDR3 nucleotides are TGTGCTAGCAGCTTAGAACTAGCGGGAGAGAACACCGGGGAGCTGTTTTTT.

This clonotype was seen a few times. The chain carries TRBV20-1 and TRBJ2-3; 8 bases line up with TRBD2. V dropped 1 base and J dropped 4; count of bases not matched to a gene: 1. Germline V CDR1 and CDR2: DFQATT, SNEGSKA (reference sequence). The CDR3 covers 13 residues. CDR3 in DNA: TGCAGTGCTAGAGTCGGGGGGGCAGATACGCAGTATTTT. Protein: CSARVGGADTQYF.

CDR3 loop: CSVADRRAGANVLTF. Written as DNA, the CDR3 is TGCAGCGTTGCGGACAGGAGGGCCGGGGCCAACGTCCTGACTTTC. J is TRBJ2-6 and V is TRBV29-1; possibly TRBD1 for D (7 bases). Trimming removed 4 bases at V and 4 bases at J, with 14 bases between. The germline V gene encodes CDR1 SQVTM and CDR2 ANQGSEA. This CDR3 is built from 15 residues.

The CDR3 spells CAILTRQGERTEAFF. CDR3 bases: TGTGCCATTCTTACCCGACAGGGCGAGCGGACTGAAGCTTTCTTT. The chain uses TRBV6-6 and TRBJ1-1; 7 bases align to TRBD1. Per germline, CDR1 MNHNY and CDR2 SVGAGI (reference sequence). The junction had 16 bases not matched to a gene; V was cut back by 10 bases and J by 5 bases. The CDR3 is 15 residues long.

The chain couples TRBV5-8 to TRBJ2-5, with a tentative D call TRBD1 (6 bases). Trimming removed 0 bases at V and 2 bases at J, with 11 bases between. Germline V gene sequence: CDR1 SGHTS, CDR2 YDEGEE. The CDR3 runs 15 residues. This CDR3 is CASSLGRTDQETQYF. Here the CDR3 DNA reads TGTGCCAGCAGCTTGGGGAGGACAGATCAAGAGACCCAGTACTTC.

This clonotype was detected a few times. This chain links TRBV6-1 with TRBJ2-1; unclear D gene. Germline V gives CDR1 MNHNS, CDR2 SASEGT. This CDR3 contains 12 residues. Trimming left V 8 bases short and J 8 bases short, with 13 bases between. The DNA of the CDR3 is TGTGCCAGCTACACCATGCACGATGAGCAGTTCTTC. Amino acids: CASYTMHDEQFF.

The chain joins TRBV20-1 to TRBJ1-2; D call uncertain. Germline CDR1 is DFQATT and CDR2 is SNEGSKA (reference sequence). CDR3 length: 12 amino acids. CDR3: CRAPDGRYGYTF. In DNA, the CDR3 is TGCAGGGCTCCGGACGGGAGATATGGCTACACCTTC.

This chain joins TRBV2 and TRBJ2-7, with TRBD1 as a possible D gene (5 bases). The CDR3 covers 14 residues. In germline, CDR1 is SNHLY, CDR2 FYNNEI. V dropped 3 bases and J dropped 3 bases, with 12 bases sitting between them. The CDR3 nucleotides are TGTGCCAGCAGTGACAAGGGGATATTCTACGAGCAGTACTTC. Its translation: CASSDKGIFYEQYF.

The chain carries TRBV15 and TRBJ2-5, with D perhaps matching TRBD2 (5 bases). The CDR3 loop spans 15 amino acids. Trimming removed 1 base from V and 4 bases from J, with 13 bases in between. Germline V gene sequence: CDR1 LNHNV, CDR2 YYDKDF (reference sequence). Here the CDR3 reads CATSRVPASIETQYF. The CDR3 nucleotides are TGTGCCACCAGCAGAGTCCCCGCTAGCATAGAGACCCAGTACTTC. The complete variable domain, with remaining parts taken from reference TRBV15 and TRBJ2-5, reads DAMVIQNPRYQVTQFGKPVTLSCSQTLNHNVMYWYQQKSSQAPKLLFHYYDKDFNNEADTPDNFQSRRPNTSFCFLDIRSPGLGDTAMYLCATSRVPASIETQYFGPGTRLLVL.

The chain is built from TRBV7-2 and TRBJ1-2; D remains ambiguous. V dropped 1 base and J dropped 6 bases, with 12 bases sitting between them. This CDR3 comprises 14 residues. Germline CDR1 and CDR2: SGHTA and FQGNSA. The DNA for the CDR3 is TGTGCCAGCAGCTTAGATAGTGGCAGCCATGGCTACACCTTC. Encoded protein: CASSLDSGSHGYTF.

Note on this clonotype: The junction differs from germline at one of its ends, possibly a read error. V usage is TRBV30 and J usage is TRBJ2-7, with a possible D match to TRBD2 (5 bases). This CDR3 region has 12 residues. Germline V lookup: CDR1 GTSNPN, CDR2 SVGIG (reference sequence). The CDR3 is CAGSRGSYEQYF. CDR3 nucleotides: TGTGCCGGGAGCCGGGGTTCCTACGAGCAGTACTTC.

CDR3 nucleotides: TGTGCCAGCAGCAAAGGACGTAGGGGCTCCGGGGCCAACGTCCTGACTTTC. This codes for CASSKGRRGSGANVLTF. The chain uses TRBV21-1 and TRBJ2-6. TRBV21-1 is shown as a pseudogene. The CDR3 has 17 amino acids.